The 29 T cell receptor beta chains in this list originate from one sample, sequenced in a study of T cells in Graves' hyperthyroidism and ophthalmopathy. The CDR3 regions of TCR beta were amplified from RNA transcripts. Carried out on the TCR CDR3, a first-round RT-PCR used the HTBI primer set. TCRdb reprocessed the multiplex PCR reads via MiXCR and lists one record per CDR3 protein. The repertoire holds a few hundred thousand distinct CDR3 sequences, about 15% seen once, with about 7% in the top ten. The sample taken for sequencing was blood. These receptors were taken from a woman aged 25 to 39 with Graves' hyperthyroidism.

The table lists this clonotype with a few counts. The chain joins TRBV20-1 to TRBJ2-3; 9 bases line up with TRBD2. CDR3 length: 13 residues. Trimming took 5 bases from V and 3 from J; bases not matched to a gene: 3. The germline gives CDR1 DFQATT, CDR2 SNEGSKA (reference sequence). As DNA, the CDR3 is TGCAGTGCTTATCTAGCGGGAACAGATACGCAGTATTTT. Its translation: CSAYLAGTDTQYF.

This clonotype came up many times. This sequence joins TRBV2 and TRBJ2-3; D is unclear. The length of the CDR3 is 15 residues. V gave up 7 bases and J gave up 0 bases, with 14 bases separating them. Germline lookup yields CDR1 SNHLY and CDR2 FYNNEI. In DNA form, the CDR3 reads TGTGCCAGCATTGGAGAGCGAACTAGCACAGATACGCAGTATTTT. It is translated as CASIGERTSTDTQYF.

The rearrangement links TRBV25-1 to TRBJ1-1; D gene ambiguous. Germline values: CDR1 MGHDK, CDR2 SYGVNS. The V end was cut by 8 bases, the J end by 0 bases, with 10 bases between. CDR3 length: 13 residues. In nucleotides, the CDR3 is TGTGCCAGCTGCGACCGGGTGAACACTGAAGCTTTCTTT. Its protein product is CASCDRVNTEAFF.

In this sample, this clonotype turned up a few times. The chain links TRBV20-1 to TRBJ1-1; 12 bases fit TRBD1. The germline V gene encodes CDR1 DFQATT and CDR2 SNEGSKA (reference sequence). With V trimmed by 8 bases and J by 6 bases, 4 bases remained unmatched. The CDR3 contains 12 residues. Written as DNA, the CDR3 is TGCAGTTACCGGGACAGGGGGCCTGAAGCTTTCTTT. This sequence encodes CSYRDRGPEAFF.

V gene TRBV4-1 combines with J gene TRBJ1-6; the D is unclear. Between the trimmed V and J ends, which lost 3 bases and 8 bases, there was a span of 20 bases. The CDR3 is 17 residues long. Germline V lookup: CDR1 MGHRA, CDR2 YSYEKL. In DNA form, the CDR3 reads TGCGCCAGCAGCCAGGCTCGCCCAGTCAGGATTCATTCACCCCTCCACTTT. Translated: CASSQARPVRIHSPLHF.

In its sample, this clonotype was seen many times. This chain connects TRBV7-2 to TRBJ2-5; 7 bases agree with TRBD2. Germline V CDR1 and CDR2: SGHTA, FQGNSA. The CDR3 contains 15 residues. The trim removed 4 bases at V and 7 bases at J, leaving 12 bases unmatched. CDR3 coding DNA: TGTGCCAGCAGCTCCACAGCAGCACCGGGGGGGACCCAGTACTTC. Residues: CASSSTAAPGGTQYF.

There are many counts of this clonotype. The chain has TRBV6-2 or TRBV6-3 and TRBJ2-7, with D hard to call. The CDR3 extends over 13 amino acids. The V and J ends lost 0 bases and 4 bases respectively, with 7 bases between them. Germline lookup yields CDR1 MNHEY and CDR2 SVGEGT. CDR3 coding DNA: TGTGCCAGCAGTTACTCGAGAGTTTACGAGCAGTACTTC. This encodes CASSYSRVYEQYF.

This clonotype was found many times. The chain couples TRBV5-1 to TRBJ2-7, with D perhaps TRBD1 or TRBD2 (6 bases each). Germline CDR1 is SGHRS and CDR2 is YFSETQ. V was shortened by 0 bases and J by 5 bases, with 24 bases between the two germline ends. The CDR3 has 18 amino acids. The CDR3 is CASSLGGSGPRGLHEQYF. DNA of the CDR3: TGCGCCAGCAGCTTGGGGGGTAGCGGCCCCCGGGGGCTCCACGAGCAGTACTTC.

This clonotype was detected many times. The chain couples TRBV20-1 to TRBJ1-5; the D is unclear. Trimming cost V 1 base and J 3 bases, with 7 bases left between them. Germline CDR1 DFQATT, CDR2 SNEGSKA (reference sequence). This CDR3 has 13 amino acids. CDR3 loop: CSARGVANQPQHF. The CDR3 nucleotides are TGCAGTGCTAGAGGGGTGGCCAATCAGCCCCAGCATTTT.

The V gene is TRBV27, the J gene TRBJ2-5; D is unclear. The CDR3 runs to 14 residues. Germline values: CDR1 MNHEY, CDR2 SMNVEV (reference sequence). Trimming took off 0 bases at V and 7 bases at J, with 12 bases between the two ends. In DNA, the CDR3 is TGTGCCAGCAGTTTATCGGGCGCGGTGGGGACCCAGTACTTC. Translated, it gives CASSLSGAVGTQYF.

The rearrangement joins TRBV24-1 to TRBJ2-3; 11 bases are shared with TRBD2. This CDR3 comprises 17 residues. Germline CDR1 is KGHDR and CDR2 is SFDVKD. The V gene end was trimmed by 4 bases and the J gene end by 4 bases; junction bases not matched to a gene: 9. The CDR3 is CATSDPTSGRSPDTQYF. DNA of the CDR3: TGTGCCACCAGTGACCCTACTAGCGGGAGAAGCCCAGATACGCAGTATTTT.

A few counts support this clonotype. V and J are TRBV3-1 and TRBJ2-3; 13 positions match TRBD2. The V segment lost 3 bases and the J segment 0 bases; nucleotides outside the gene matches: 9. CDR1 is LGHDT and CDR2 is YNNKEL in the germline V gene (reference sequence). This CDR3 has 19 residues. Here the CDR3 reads CASSQHGTSGTYSTDTQYF. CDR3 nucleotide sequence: TGTGCCAGCAGCCAGCACGGGACTAGCGGGACATATAGCACAGATACGCAGTATTTT.

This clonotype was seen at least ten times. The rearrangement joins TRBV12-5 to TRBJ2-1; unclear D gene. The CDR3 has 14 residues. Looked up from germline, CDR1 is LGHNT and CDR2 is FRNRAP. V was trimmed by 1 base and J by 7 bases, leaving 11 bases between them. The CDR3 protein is CASGLASVDNEQFF. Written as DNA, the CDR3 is TGTGCTAGTGGTTTGGCTTCGGTGGATAATGAGCAGTTCTTC.

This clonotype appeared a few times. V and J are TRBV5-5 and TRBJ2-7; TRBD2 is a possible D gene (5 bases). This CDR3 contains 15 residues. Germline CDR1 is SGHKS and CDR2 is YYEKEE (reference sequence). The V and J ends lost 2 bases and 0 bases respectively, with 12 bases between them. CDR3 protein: CASSFGLLSSYEQYF. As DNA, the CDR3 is TGTGCCAGCAGCTTCGGACTCTTAAGCTCCTACGAGCAGTACTTC. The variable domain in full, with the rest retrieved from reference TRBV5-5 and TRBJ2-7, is DAGVTQSPTHLIKTRGQQVTLRCSPISGHKSVSWYQQVLGQGPQFIFQYYEKEERGRGNFPDRFSARQFPNYSSELNVNALLLGDSALYLCASSFGLLSSYEQYFGPGTRLTVT.

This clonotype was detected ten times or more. The CDR3 is CASRVQGLYGYTF. DNA for the CDR3: TGTGCCAGCAGGGTCCAGGGGCTTTATGGCTACACCTTC. The genes are TRBV2 and TRBJ1-2, with D tentatively TRBD1 (6 bases). V lost 6 bases to trimming and J lost 5 bases, with 13 bases between them. The CDR3 runs to 13 residues. The V gene's germline CDR1 is SNHLY and CDR2 FYNNEI.

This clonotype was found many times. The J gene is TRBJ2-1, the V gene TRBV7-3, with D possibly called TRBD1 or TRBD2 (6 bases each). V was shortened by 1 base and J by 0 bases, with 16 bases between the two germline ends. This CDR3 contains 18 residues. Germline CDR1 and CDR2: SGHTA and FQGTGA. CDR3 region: CASSLILGGEGSYNEQFF. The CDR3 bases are TGTGCCAGCAGCTTAATTTTGGGGGGCGAAGGCTCCTACAATGAGCAGTTCTTC.

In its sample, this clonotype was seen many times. Here the CDR3 DNA reads TGCGCCAGCAGCTCAGGAGCGTTTAATGAAAAACTGTTTTTT. As protein: CASSSGAFNEKLFF. The gene calls are TRBV5-1 and TRBJ1-4; the D is unclear. Germline V gives CDR1 SGHRS, CDR2 YFSETQ. The CDR3 is 14 amino acids. Trimming cost V 3 bases and J 4 bases, with 10 bases left between them.

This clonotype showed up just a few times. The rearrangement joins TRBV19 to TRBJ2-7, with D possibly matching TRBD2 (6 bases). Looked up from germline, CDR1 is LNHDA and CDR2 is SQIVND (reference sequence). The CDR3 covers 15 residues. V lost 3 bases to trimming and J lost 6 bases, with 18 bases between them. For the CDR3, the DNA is TGTGCCAGTAGTATGGCGACTAGATTCGTAGGCGAGCAGTACTTC. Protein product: CASSMATRFVGEQYF.

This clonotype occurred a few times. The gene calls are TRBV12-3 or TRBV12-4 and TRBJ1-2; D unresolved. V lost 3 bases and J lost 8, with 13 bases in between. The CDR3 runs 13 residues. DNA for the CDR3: TGTGCCAGCAGTTTCGAGGCCTGGGGAGGCTACACCTTC. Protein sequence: CASSFEAWGGYTF.

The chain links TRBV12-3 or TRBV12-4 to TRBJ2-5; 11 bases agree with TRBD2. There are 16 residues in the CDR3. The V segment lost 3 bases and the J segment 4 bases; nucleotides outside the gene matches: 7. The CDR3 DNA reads TGTGCCAGCAGTTTCTCGCTAGCGGGAGGAAGAGAGACCCAGTACTTC. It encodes CASSFSLAGGRETQYF.

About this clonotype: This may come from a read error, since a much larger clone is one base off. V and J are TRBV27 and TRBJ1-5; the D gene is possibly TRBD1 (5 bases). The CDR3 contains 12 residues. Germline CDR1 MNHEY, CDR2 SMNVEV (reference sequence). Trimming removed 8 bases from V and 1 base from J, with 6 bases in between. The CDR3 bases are TGTGCCAGCTGGGACAGCAATCAGCCCCAGCATTTT. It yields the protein CASWDSNQPQHF.

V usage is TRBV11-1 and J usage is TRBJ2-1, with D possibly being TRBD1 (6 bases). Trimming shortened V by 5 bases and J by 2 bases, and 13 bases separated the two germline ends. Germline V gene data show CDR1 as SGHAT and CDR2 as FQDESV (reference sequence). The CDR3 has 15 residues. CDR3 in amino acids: CASSQNRDPYNEQFF. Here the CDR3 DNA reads TGTGCCAGCAGCCAAAACAGGGACCCCTACAATGAGCAGTTCTTC.

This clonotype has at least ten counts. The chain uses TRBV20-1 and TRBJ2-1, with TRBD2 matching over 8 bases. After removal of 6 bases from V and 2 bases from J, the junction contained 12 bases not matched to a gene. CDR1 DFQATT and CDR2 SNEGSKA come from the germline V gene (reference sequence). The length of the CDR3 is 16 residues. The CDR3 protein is CSAKDQLAGTYNEQFF. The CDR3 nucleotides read TGCAGTGCCAAAGACCAGTTAGCGGGGACCTACAATGAGCAGTTCTTC.

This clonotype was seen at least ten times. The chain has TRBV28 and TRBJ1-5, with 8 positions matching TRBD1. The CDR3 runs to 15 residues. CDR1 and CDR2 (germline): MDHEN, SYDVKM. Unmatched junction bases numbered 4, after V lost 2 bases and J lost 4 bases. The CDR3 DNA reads TGTGCCAGCAGTTTAGGGACAGGTCGAAATCAGCCCCAGCATTTT. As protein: CASSLGTGRNQPQHF. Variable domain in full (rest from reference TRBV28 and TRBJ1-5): DVKVTQSSRYLVKRTGEKVFLECVQDMDHENMFWYRQDPGLGLRLIYFSYDVKMKEKGDIPEGYSVSREKKERFSLILESASTNQTSMYLCASSLGTGRNQPQHFGDGTRLSIL.

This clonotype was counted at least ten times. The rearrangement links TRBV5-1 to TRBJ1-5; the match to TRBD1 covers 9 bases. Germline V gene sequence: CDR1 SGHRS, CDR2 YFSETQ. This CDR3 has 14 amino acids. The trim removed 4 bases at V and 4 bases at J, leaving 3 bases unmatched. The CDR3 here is CASSIGTGNQPQHF. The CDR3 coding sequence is TGCGCCAGCAGCATCGGGACAGGGAATCAGCCCCAGCATTTT.

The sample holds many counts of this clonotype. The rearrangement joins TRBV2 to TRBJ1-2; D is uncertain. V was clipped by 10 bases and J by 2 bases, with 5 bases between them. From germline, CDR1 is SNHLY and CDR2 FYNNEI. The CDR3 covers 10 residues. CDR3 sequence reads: CATVNYGYTF. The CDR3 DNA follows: TGTGCCACCGTAAACTATGGCTACACCTTC.

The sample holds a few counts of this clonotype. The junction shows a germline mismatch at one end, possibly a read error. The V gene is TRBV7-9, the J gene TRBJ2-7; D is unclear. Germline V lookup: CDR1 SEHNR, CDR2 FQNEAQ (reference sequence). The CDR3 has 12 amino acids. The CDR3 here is CVSSPGTNEQYF. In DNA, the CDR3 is TGTGTCAGCAGCCCGGGTACAAACGAGCAGTACTTC.

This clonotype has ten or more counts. Written as DNA, the CDR3 is TGTGCCAGCAGTTACTCCGGGGGCGGGAGACCCGGGGAGCTGTTTTTT. This gives the protein CASSYSGGGRPGELFF. J is TRBJ2-2 and V is TRBV6-6, with D tentatively TRBD2 (7 bases). The CDR3 spans 16 residues. V was pared by 0 bases and J by 6 bases, with 14 bases between. CDR1 is MNHNY and CDR2 is SVGAGI in the germline V gene (reference sequence).

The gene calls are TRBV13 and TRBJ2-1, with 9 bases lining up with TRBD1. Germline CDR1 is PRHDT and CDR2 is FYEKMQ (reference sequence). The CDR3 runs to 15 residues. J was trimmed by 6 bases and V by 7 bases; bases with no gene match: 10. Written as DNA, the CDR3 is TGTGCCAGCACCCCATGGGGACAGGGAGGCAATGAGCAGTTCTTC. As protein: CASTPWGQGGNEQFF.